The TCR beta chain under discussion was sequenced for a study of control samples from healthy donors and cancer patients. The CDR3 extends over 16 amino acids. V lost 3 bases and J 2 bases, leaving 16 bases between the germline ends. CDR1 and CDR2 (germline): KGHSH, LQKENI. Libraries were prepared by immunoSEQ multiplex PCR; TCRdb keeps only in-frame clonotypes and omits some of them. The sample shows over 100,000 clones, roughly 90% of them seen only once. Sequenced sample: blood. This sequence joins TRBV18 and TRBJ2-5; no clear D. This TCR came from a man aged 45-60 years in good health. Here the CDR3 DNA reads TGTGCCAGCTCACCGAAAGTTGGGAAGGGACAAGAGACCCAGTACTTC. Its protein is CASSPKVGKGQETQYF.